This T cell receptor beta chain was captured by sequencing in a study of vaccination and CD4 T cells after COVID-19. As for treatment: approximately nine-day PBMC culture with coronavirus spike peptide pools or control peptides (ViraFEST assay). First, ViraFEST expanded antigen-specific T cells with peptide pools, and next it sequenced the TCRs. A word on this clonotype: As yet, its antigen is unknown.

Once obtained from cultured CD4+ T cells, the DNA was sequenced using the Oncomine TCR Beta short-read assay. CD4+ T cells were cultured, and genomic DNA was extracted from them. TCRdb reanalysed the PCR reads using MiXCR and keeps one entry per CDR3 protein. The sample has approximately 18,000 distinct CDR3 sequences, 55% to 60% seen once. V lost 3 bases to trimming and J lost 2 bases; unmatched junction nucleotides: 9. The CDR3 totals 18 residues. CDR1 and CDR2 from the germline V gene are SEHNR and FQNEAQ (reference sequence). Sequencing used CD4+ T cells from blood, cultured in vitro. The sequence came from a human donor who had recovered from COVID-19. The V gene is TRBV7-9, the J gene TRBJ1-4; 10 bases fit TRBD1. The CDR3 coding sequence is TGTGCCAGCAGCTTTGGGTGGACAGGGGGAAGGACTAATGAAAAACTGTTTTTT. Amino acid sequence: CASSFGWTGGRTNEKLFF.